The T cell receptor (beta chain) described here comes from a study of cytomegalovirus exposure and HLA in healthy donors. Findings of the study overall: In a later analysis, common viral pathogens appeared linked to several of the most significant clusters.

Comment on this clone: Its antigen is unidentified.

Primers included in the PCR were 60 Vbeta and 13 Jbeta primers. Measured with immunoSEQ multiplex PCR; TCRdb has only the in-frame clones, and not every one. This sample carries under 95,000 clones, about 78% of them seen once, and the ten largest clones take about 1.1%. The V gene's germline CDR1 is MNHEY and CDR2 SMNVEV (reference sequence). This CDR3 has 21 residues. Trimming stripped 2 bases from V and 0 bases from J, with 26 bases between. This TCR was recovered from a male donor in good health and CMV-seronegative. The chain recombines TRBV27 with TRBJ1-5; D gene uncertain. Sample: PBMCs. In nucleotides, the CDR3 is TGTGCCAGCAGTTTAATATTTTGTGTTGGGCAAGATCCATATAGCAATCAGCCCCAGCATTTT. This codes for CASSLIFCVGQDPYSNQPQHF.